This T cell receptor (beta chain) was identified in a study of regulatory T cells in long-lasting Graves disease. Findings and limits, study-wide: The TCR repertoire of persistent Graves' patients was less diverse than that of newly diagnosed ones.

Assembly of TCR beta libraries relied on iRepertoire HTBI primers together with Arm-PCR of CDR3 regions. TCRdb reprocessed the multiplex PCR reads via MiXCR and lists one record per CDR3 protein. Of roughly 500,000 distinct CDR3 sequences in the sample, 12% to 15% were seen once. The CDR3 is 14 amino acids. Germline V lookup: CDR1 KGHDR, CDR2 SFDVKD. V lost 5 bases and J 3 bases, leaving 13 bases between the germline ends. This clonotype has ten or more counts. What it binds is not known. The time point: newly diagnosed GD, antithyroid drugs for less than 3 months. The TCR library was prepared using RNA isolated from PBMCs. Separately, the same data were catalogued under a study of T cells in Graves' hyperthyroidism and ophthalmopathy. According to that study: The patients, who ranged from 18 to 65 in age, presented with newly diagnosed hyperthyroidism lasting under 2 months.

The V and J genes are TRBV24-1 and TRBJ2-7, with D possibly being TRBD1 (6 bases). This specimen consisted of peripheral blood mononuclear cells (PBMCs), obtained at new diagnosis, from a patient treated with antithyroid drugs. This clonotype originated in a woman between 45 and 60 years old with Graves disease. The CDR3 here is CATSARDNSYEQYF. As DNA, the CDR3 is TGTGCCACCAGTGCCAGGGACAATAGCTACGAGCAGTACTTC.